The next 6 T cell receptor beta chains were all read from a single sample in a study of response to subunit inactivated influenza vaccine. TCRdb ran MiXCR on the RT-PCR reads and lists one entry per CDR3 protein. Of about 570,000 distinct CDR3 sequences in the sample, roughly 12% are singletons; the top ten hold 11%. These sequences were also reported in another study, on T cells expressing NK-cell markers. In that study: 5'RACE template switching built TCR beta cDNA with unique molecular identifiers.

Sequencing was performed on PBMCs from blood, taken on the day of vaccination. These receptors originate from a man aged 45-60 years who received an inactivated influenza vaccine.

This clonotype came up a few times. The DNA for the CDR3 is TGTGCCAGCAGCTTCAGCGGGTGGGATGAGCAGTTCTTC. It specifies CASSFSGWDEQFF. The chain is built from TRBV7-2 and TRBJ2-1, with D possibly being TRBD2 (6 bases). The V end lost 3 bases, the J end lost 8 bases, and 11 bases lay between the germline ends. The germline CDR1 and CDR2 sequences are SGHTA and FQGNSA. This CDR3 has 13 amino acids.

The table lists this clonotype with a few counts. This sequence joins TRBV6-2 or TRBV6-3 and TRBJ2-5; 9 positions agree with TRBD2. J was trimmed by 1 base and V by 6 bases; bases with no gene match: 6. This CDR3 spans 15 amino acids. CDR1 and CDR2 from the germline V gene are MNHEY and SVGEGT. The CDR3 DNA is TGTGCCAGCAGCTCCGGGACTAGCCTCCAAGAGACCCAGTACTTC. Protein product: CASSSGTSLQETQYF.

CDR3: CSVEGIVGTEAFF. The CDR3 DNA reads TGCAGCGTTGAAGGGATAGTGGGAACTGAAGCTTTCTTT. The chain carries TRBV29-1 and TRBJ1-1; D remains ambiguous. V lost 1 base and J lost 5, with 11 bases in between. Germline CDR1 is SQVTM and CDR2 is ANQGSEA. The CDR3 covers 13 residues.

This clonotype was counted only a few times. V usage is TRBV12-3 or TRBV12-4 and J usage is TRBJ2-2, with 9 bases lining up with TRBD1. The CDR3 consists of 15 residues. V lost 7 bases, J lost 2 bases, and 5 bases stayed unmatched. The CDR3 DNA follows: TGTGCCAGCACCAAGGGACAGGGTAACACCGGGGAGCTGTTTTTT. Encoded protein: CASTKGQGNTGELFF.

The chain recombines TRBV7-2 with TRBJ2-5; tentatively, D is TRBD2 (6 bases). V lost 0 bases to trimming and J lost 1 base, with 9 bases between them. The CDR3 contains 15 residues. The V gene's germline CDR1 is SGHTA and CDR2 FQGNSA. The CDR3 DNA reads as TGTGCCAGCAGCTTAGCGCGCGGGGTCCAAGAGACCCAGTACTTC. As protein: CASSLARGVQETQYF.

The V and J genes are TRBV6-1 and TRBJ2-3; 9 positions match TRBD2. Germline CDR1 reads MNHNS; CDR2 reads SASEGT. J gave up 6 bases and V 6 bases, and 7 bases lay outside the gene matches. The length of the CDR3 is 14 residues. CDR3: CASRISGRVDTQYF. Here the CDR3 DNA reads TGTGCCAGCAGAATTAGCGGGAGAGTTGATACGCAGTATTTT.